The 10 T cell receptor beta chains presented below share a single source sample, sequenced in a study of vaccination and CD4 T cells after COVID-19. These receptors' antigens are unknown. The time point denotes: late sampling 161 to 241 days after vaccination in a few convalescent patients. The treatment was: approximately nine-day PBMC culture with coronavirus spike peptide pools or control peptides (ViraFEST assay). Cultured CD4+ T cell DNA was sequenced using the Oncomine TCR Beta short-read assay. TCRdb processed the PCR reads anew with MiXCR; each CDR3 protein has one entry. Of 20,000 to 25,000 distinct CDR3 sequences in the sample, approximately 42% were seen once. Sample: CD4+ T cells from blood, cultured in vitro, taken about 7 months after SARS-CoV-2 vaccination. The receptors shown here come from a human donor who had recovered from COVID-19.

The chain has TRBV7-2 and TRBJ2-7; 8 bases agree with TRBD2. The CDR3 consists of 15 residues. V trimming: 5 bases; J trimming: 0 bases; junction bases outside the gene matches: 6. Germline V gene data show CDR1 as SGHTA and CDR2 as FQGNSA. The CDR3 coding sequence is TGTGCCAGCAGCATAGGGGCGGGGGGCTCCTACGAGCAGTACTTC. It specifies CASSIGAGGSYEQYF.

This clonotype was recorded once. This chain uses TRBV20-1 with TRBJ1-5; possibly TRBD1 for D (5 bases). Trimming left V 2 bases short and J 4 bases short, with 12 bases between. This CDR3 is 14 amino acids long. Germline CDR1 reads DFQATT; CDR2 reads SNEGSKA (reference sequence). In DNA form, the CDR3 reads TGCAGTGCTAGATCGGGGGGGATTAATCAGCCCCAGCATTTT. Protein: CSARSGGINQPQHF.

This chain connects TRBV19 to TRBJ2-7, with 11 bases lining up with TRBD2. Trimming took 10 bases from V and 4 from J; bases not matched to a gene: 9. Germline V gives CDR1 LNHDA, CDR2 SQIVND (reference sequence). This CDR3 has 14 amino acids. The CDR3 reads CATRASGGLYEQYF. The CDR3, as DNA: TGTGCCACCCGAGCTAGCGGGGGGCTGTACGAGCAGTACTTC.

The chain combines TRBV10-3 with TRBJ2-7, with D perhaps matching TRBD1 (6 bases). Looked up from germline, CDR1 is ENHRY and CDR2 is SYGVKD. V was shortened by 4 bases and J by 5 bases, with 9 bases between the two germline ends. The CDR3 is made up of 12 amino acids. The CDR3 sequence: CAISANRDEQYF. The CDR3 coding sequence is TGTGCCATCAGTGCAAACAGGGACGAGCAGTACTTC.

The chain employs TRBV6-4 and TRBJ2-1; D is uncertain. V was clipped by 0 bases and J by 9 bases, with 9 bases between them. CDR1 is MRHNA and CDR2 is SNTAGT in the germline V gene. The CDR3 runs to 13 residues. Here the CDR3 reads CASSDSIATEQFF. For the CDR3, the DNA is TGTGCCAGCAGTGACTCGATAGCTACTGAGCAGTTCTTC.

This clonotype was seen a few times. This chain links TRBV28 with TRBJ1-5; D ambiguous. CDR1 is MDHEN, CDR2 SYDVKM, per germline. CDR3 length equals 13 residues. Deletions cut 6 bases from V and 1 base from J, with 7 bases between. The CDR3 region is CASRPGSNQPQHF. CDR3 in DNA: TGTGCCAGCAGGCCTGGGAGCAATCAGCCCCAGCATTTT.

The chain employs TRBV19 and TRBJ1-6; D call uncertain. The V end lost 5 bases, the J end lost 7 bases, and 12 bases lay between the germline ends. Germline lookup yields CDR1 LNHDA and CDR2 SQIVND (reference sequence). This CDR3 has 14 residues. The CDR3 nucleotides read TGTGCCAGTAGTTCCGACCGTCTCAATTCACCCCTCCACTTT. It encodes CASSSDRLNSPLHF.

This clonotype was counted only a few times. The gene calls are TRBV28 and TRBJ1-5; possible D gene TRBD1, 5 bases. The CDR3 is 13 residues long. Germline CDR1 reads MDHEN; CDR2 reads SYDVKM. V lost 5 bases and J 5 bases, leaving 10 bases between the germline ends. DNA for the CDR3: TGTGCCAGCAGTACGGGGCCATATCAGCCCCAGCATTTT. Its protein is CASSTGPYQPQHF. The whole variable domain, remainder taken from reference TRBV28 and TRBJ1-5, is DVKVTQSSRYLVKRTGEKVFLECVQDMDHENMFWYRQDPGLGLRLIYFSYDVKMKEKGDIPEGYSVSREKKERFSLILESASTNQTSMYLCASSTGPYQPQHFGDGTRLSIL.

This clonotype was observed a few times. The chain uses TRBV20-1 and TRBJ2-3; 12 bases agree with TRBD2. The CDR3 loop spans 17 amino acids. V lost 6 bases and J lost 3; bases outside the gene matches: 13. Germline V gene sequence: CDR1 DFQATT, CDR2 SNEGSKA (reference sequence). CDR3 nucleotides: TGCAGTGCAACCGGACTAGCGGGAATGTCGGGGACAGATACGCAGTATTTT. It yields the protein CSATGLAGMSGTDTQYF.

Worth noting for this clonotype: A read error may produce the germline difference seen at one junction end. The rearrangement links TRBV20-1 to TRBJ2-7, with TRBD1 matching over 7 bases. CDR3 length equals 14 residues. Germline CDR1 DFQATT, CDR2 SNEGSKA (reference sequence). The CDR3, as DNA: TGCAGTGTTAGAGCGCCGGGACAGCTCTACGAGCAGTACTTC. Translation gives CSVRAPGQLYEQYF.